Listed here is a single T cell receptor beta chain. Antigen: not known. This entry comes from a study of T cell responses to AZD1222 COVID-19 vaccine. Only in-frame clones appear in the TCRdb table, and some are missing; sequencing was by immunoSEQ multiplex PCR. The sample holds tens of thousands of clones, approximately 80% seen once. Study results and caveats: Spike was spanned by vaccine-associated CD4 TCRs, which were dominant at 160-218 and 743-854. The donor cohort was predominantly white British with a female majority, and clonal diversity may have been underestimated.

The CDR3 totals 15 residues. The germline gives CDR1 SGHAT, CDR2 FQNNGV. The V end lost 5 bases, the J end lost 4 bases, and 17 bases lay between the germline ends. This rearrangement joins TRBV11-2 to TRBJ1-1; tentatively, D is TRBD1 (5 bases). The source of this sequence is an adult in good health. The starting material was peripheral blood, obtained on day 0 of AZD1222 vaccination. The DNA of the CDR3 is TGTGCCAGCAGCCCGGAAAGGGCAGGGACCACTGAAGCTTTCTTT. The encoded protein is CASSPERAGTTEAFF. The variable domain in full, with the rest retrieved from reference TRBV11-2 and TRBJ1-1, is EAGVAQSPRYKIIEKRQSVAFWCNPISGHATLYWYQQILGQGPKLLIQFQNNGVVDDSQLPKDRFSAERLKGVDSTLKIQPAKLEDSAVYLCASSPERAGTTEAFFGQGTRLTVV.